The 18 T cell receptor beta chains given below trace back to one sample, sequenced in a study of T cell clonotyping in hematopoietic cell transplantation. Some clones are missing from TCRdb's copy, which holds only in-frame ones; the method was immunoSEQ multiplex PCR. The sample carries some 4,000 clones, about a sixth recorded once. The material sequenced was peripheral blood mononuclear cells, taken 30 days after allogeneic stem cell transplant. All receptors derive from a male patient in his 50s who had an allogeneic stem cell transplant from a related donor, so the T cells may come from the graft donor. Some clones in this sample may be carry-over from other donors' samples.

This chain uses TRBV4-3 with TRBJ1-4; the match to TRBD1 covers 7 bases. The CDR3 is made up of 16 amino acids. Germline trimming cut 2 bases from V and 1 base from J; bases unmatched to any gene: 4. Germline CDR1 and CDR2: LGHNA and YSLEER. The CDR3 DNA is TGCGCCAGCAGCCAAAGCAGGGGGGTAACTAATGAAAAACTGTTTTTT. This sequence encodes CASSQSRGVTNEKLFF.

The chain employs TRBV7-2 and TRBJ2-7, with D possibly being TRBD2 (7 bases). This CDR3 has 14 amino acids. V shed 4 bases and J shed 8 bases, with 18 bases lying between them. Germline CDR1 SGHTA, CDR2 FQGNSA. CDR3 region: CASSSRRGGTQQYF. Here the CDR3 DNA reads TGTGCCAGCAGCTCTAGGAGGGGGGGTACCCAGCAGTACTTC.

This clone has only a few counts. This chain joins TRBV29-1 and TRBJ2-1; a weak D match, TRBD1 (5 bases). CDR3 length: 12 residues. Trimming took off 3 bases at V and 7 bases at J, with 10 bases between the two ends. Germline-derived CDR1 and CDR2 are SQVTM and ANQGSEA. In DNA form, the CDR3 reads TGCAGCGTTGATGGGCCAGGGAATGAGCAGTTCTTC. This codes for CSVDGPGNEQFF.

The chain links TRBV30 to TRBJ1-2; 10 nucleotides line up with TRBD1. Germline CDR1 reads GTSNPN; CDR2 reads SVGIG (reference sequence). V lost 3 bases and J lost 4; bases outside the gene matches: 5. The CDR3 consists of 14 residues. DNA of the CDR3: TGTGCCTGGAGCCCGACAGGGGGCCCCTATGGCTACACCTTC. Translation gives CAWSPTGGPYGYTF.

This clone qualifies as medium-sized. The chain employs TRBV29-1 and TRBJ1-1; D is unclear. V lost 2 bases to trimming and J lost 4 bases, with 17 bases between them. Looked up from germline, CDR1 is SQVTM and CDR2 is ANQGSEA. The CDR3 is 15 amino acids. The CDR3 DNA sequence: TGCAGCGTTGAATCCCCTAGCCCAGATCGCACTGAAGCTTTCTTT. Its translation is CSVESPSPDRTEAFF.

The V and J genes are TRBV6-6 and TRBJ1-2; 7 nucleotides match TRBD1. Trimming took 6 bases from V and 8 from J; bases not matched to a gene: 15. Germline CDR1 reads MNHNY; CDR2 reads SVGAGI (reference sequence). CDR3 length: 15 residues. Written as DNA, the CDR3 is TGTGCCAGCAGGGCGGGACAGATCGGTCTAAACGGCTACACCTTC. Encoded protein: CASRAGQIGLNGYTF.

The CDR3, as DNA: TGTGCCTGGAGTGTAGAGGGGCGGCCCCAGCATTTT. Amino acid sequence: CAWSVEGRPQHF. The chain has TRBV30 and TRBJ1-5; maybe TRBD1 (5 bases). This CDR3 comprises 12 residues. CDR1 and CDR2 (germline): GTSNPN, SVGIG (reference sequence). V gave up 0 bases and J gave up 9 bases, with 9 bases separating them.

The chain carries TRBV30 and TRBJ2-1; D remains unclear. The CDR3 has 12 amino acids. V lost 0 bases and J 10 bases, leaving 10 bases between the germline ends. Germline CDR1 is GTSNPN and CDR2 is SVGIG (reference sequence). The CDR3 sequence is CAWSVGRTEQFF. CDR3 bases: TGTGCCTGGAGTGTAGGCCGGACCGAGCAGTTCTTC.

V usage is TRBV30 and J usage is TRBJ1-5; weak D call: TRBD1 (5 bases). Germline V gene sequence: CDR1 GTSNPN, CDR2 SVGIG (reference sequence). V was trimmed by 0 bases and J by 7 bases, leaving 16 bases between them. The CDR3 consists of 15 residues. CDR3 coding DNA: TGTGCCTGGAGTGTACGGTTGGGGACGACACAGCCCCAGCATTTT. Translating it yields CAWSVRLGTTQPQHF.

This chain links TRBV6-5 with TRBJ1-6; the D is unclear. CDR3 length: 16 residues. The V end was cut by 3 bases, the J end by 9 bases, with 18 bases between. Germline CDR1 MNHEY, CDR2 SVGAGI. DNA for the CDR3: TGTGCCAGCAGTTATATGATAGGCGGTAATCGTTCACCCCTCCACTTT. Translating gives CASSYMIGGNRSPLHF.

In this sample, this clone turned up a few times. V and J are TRBV5-1 and TRBJ2-2; D is possibly TRBD2 (5 bases). V lost 4 bases and J 1 base, leaving 14 bases between the germline ends. The CDR3 covers 16 residues. CDR1 is SGHRS and CDR2 is YFSETQ in the germline V gene. CDR3 DNA: TGCGCCAGCAGCCTCCGGGATTCAGGGAACACCGGGGAGCTGTTTTTT. It encodes CASSLRDSGNTGELFF.

V gene TRBV30 combines with J gene TRBJ1-2; D might be TRBD1 (6 bases). The CDR3 runs to 14 residues. V gave up 3 bases and J gave up 2 bases, with 13 bases separating them. CDR1 is GTSNPN and CDR2 is SVGIG in the germline V gene (reference sequence). DNA of the CDR3: TGTGCCTGGAGCGACCGGAGGGGGAACTATGGCTACACCTTC. Translating it yields CAWSDRRGNYGYTF. Full variable domain (missing parts from reference TRBV30 and TRBJ1-2): SQTIHQWPATLVQPVGSPLSLECTVEGTSNPNLYWYRQAAGRGLQLLFYSVGIGQISSEVPQNLSASRPQDRQFILSSKKLLLSDSGFYLCAWSDRRGNYGYTFGSGTRLTVV.

This clone was observed a handful of times. V is TRBV30 and J is TRBJ2-5, with TRBD1 identical over 7 bases. The V segment lost 2 bases and the J segment 5 bases; nucleotides outside the gene matches: 5. Germline V lookup: CDR1 GTSNPN, CDR2 SVGIG (reference sequence). The CDR3 is made up of 13 amino acids. The CDR3 coding sequence is TGTGCCTGGAGTCTGACAGGGATTGAGACCCAGTACTTC. This gives the protein CAWSLTGIETQYF.

This clone has more than one count but fewer than ten. The V and J genes are TRBV30 and TRBJ1-2, with D maybe TRBD1 (5 bases). The CDR3 totals 10 residues. V was clipped by 7 bases and J by 6 bases, with 9 bases between them. CDR1 and CDR2 from the germline V gene are GTSNPN and SVGIG (reference sequence). The CDR3 loop reads CASYRNGYTF. DNA of the CDR3: TGTGCCTCCTACAGGAATGGCTACACCTTC.

V usage is TRBV6-5 and J usage is TRBJ2-7; unclear D gene. V lost 7 bases, J lost 1 base, and 11 bases lay in between. The germline gives CDR1 MNHEY, CDR2 SVGAGI. The CDR3 is made up of 13 amino acids. The CDR3 loop is CASTPPGSYEQYF. The CDR3 nucleotides are TGTGCCAGCACTCCCCCGGGTTCCTACGAGCAGTACTTC.

J is TRBJ2-6 and V is TRBV30; unclear D gene. Germline V CDR1 and CDR2: GTSNPN, SVGIG (reference sequence). The CDR3 has 14 residues. V was trimmed by 7 bases and J by 0 bases, leaving 10 bases between them. The CDR3 sequence is CASDPSSGANVLTF. CDR3 DNA sequence: TGTGCCTCTGACCCTAGCTCTGGGGCCAACGTCCTGACTTTC.

This clone has more than one count but fewer than ten. CDR3: CASSEVAGFSYEQYF. The CDR3, as DNA: TGTGCCAGCAGTGAAGTAGCGGGCTTCTCCTACGAGCAGTACTTC. The V gene is TRBV2, the J gene TRBJ2-7; TRBD2 matches 7 bases. Germline V CDR1 and CDR2: SNHLY, FYNNEI. The J segment lost 0 bases and the V segment lost 1 base, leaving 3 bases of the junction unmatched. The CDR3 runs to 15 residues.

This clone occurred a few times. The genes are TRBV29-1 and TRBJ2-3, with D hard to call. CDR1 and CDR2 (germline): SQVTM, ANQGSEA. With 3 bases removed from V and 5 bases from J, the gap between germline ends came to 12 bases. CDR3 length equals 13 residues. CDR3 amino acids: CSVDFGGRDTQYF. CDR3 coding DNA: TGCAGCGTTGATTTTGGTGGACGAGATACGCAGTATTTT.